The entry below gives a single T cell receptor (beta chain) sequence along with its context. The germline V and J ends were trimmed by 1 base and 7 bases, with 15 bases remaining between them. The length of the CDR3 is 15 residues. Germline V gene data show CDR1 as SGHRS and CDR2 as YFSETQ. This sample was included in a study of blood T cell repertoires in COVID-19. Across the study: T cells, B-cell-depleted T cells, or PBMCs supplied cDNA or gDNA.

The repertoire was sequenced with immunoSEQ multiplex PCR; TCRdb's copy has only in-frame clones and lacks some. The data show approximately 70,000 clones, roughly 90% seen once. The sequence was obtained from a woman in her fifties or sixties with active COVID-19. Sequencing was performed on peripheral blood. This chain joins TRBV5-1 and TRBJ2-1, with D possibly matching TRBD2 (6 bases). The CDR3 sequence: CASSLRGTGENEQFF. The CDR3 nucleotides read TGCGCCAGCAGCTTGCGGGGGACGGGTGAGAATGAGCAGTTCTTC.